A selection of T cell receptor beta chains follows, all from one sample in a study of response to subunit inactivated influenza vaccine. TCRdb reprocessed the RT-PCR reads via MiXCR and lists one record per CDR3 protein. The sample holds approximately 310,000 distinct CDR3 sequences; 20% to 25% are singletons and the top ten take 9.5% to 13%. The source was PBMCs from blood, collected approximately 20 months after vaccination. These receptors were collected from a man between 50 and 69 years old who received an inactivated influenza vaccine. Both conserved end residues are part of each CDR3. The order of the fields is clone size, V gene, D gene, J gene, CDR3 DNA, CDR3 protein. D genes are given only for firm matches. Clone size appears in some rows only: once, few, many, or a class for an expanded clone.

few	TRBV10-3	TRBD1	TRBJ2-1	TGTGCCATCAGTGAGTCTTGGACAGGGACCCCCCACAATGAGCAGTTCTTC	CAISESWTGTPHNEQFF
-	TRBV2	-	TRBJ1-1	TGTGCCAGCAGTGAATACGGCGCGGCGGCTGAAGCTTTCTTT	CASSEYGAAAEAFF
-	TRBV29-1	-	TRBJ1-3	TGCAGCGTTGGCGGTATAGGAACTGGAAACACCATATATTTT	CSVGGIGTGNTIYF
-	TRBV5-1	-	TRBJ2-5	TGCGCCAGCAGCATGACTAGTCGAGAGACCCAGTACTTC	CASSMTSRETQYF
-	TRBV29-1	-	TRBJ2-7	TGCAGCGTCGAACGTCAGGGGACGGGGCAGTACTTC	CSVERQGTGQYF
-	TRBV20-1	-	TRBJ1-2	TGCAGTGCTAGAGAACAGAGTAACTATGGCTACACCTTC	CSAREQSNYGYTF
many	TRBV12-3/TRBV12-4	-	TRBJ2-1	TGTGCCAGCAGTTTAGGCAGGGGAGGCGACAATGAGCAGTTCTTC	CASSLGRGGDNEQFF
many	TRBV29-1	-	TRBJ1-1	TGCAGCGTTGAATCTAAGCTTGGCACTGAAGCTTTCTTT	CSVESKLGTEAFF
-	TRBV6-5	-	TRBJ1-5	TGTGCCAGCAGTTACTCCTGGGGAGCTGGCAATCAGCCCCAGCATTTT	CASSYSWGAGNQPQHF
many	TRBV5-1	-	TRBJ1-6	TGCGCCAGCAGCGCGACGGGGAATTCACCCCTCCACTTT	CASSATGNSPLHF
-	TRBV3-1	TRBD1	TRBJ1-2	TGTGCCAGCAGCCAATGGCTGGGACAGGGCTATGGCTACACCTTC	CASSQWLGQGYGYTF
many	TRBV19	TRBD1	TRBJ1-1	TGTGCCAGTAGATGGACAGGGGAGCCTATGAACACTGAAGCTTTCTTT	CASRWTGEPMNTEAFF
few	TRBV30	-	TRBJ2-2	TGTGCCTGGAGTTGGGGGGCGAACACCGGGGAGCTGTTTTTT	CAWSWGANTGELFF
-	TRBV27	-	TRBJ2-2	TGTGCCAGCAGTCCCGGGACCGAACTCACCGGGGAGCTGTTTTTT	CASSPGTELTGELFF
-	TRBV28	TRBD1	TRBJ2-1	TGTGCCAGCAGCGACGCGGGACAGGGCTCCTACAATGAGCAGTTCTTC	CASSDAGQGSYNEQFF
few	TRBV5-6	-	TRBJ2-3	TGTGCCAGCAGCTTTACTAGCCTCACAGATACGCAGTATTTT	CASSFTSLTDTQYF
many	TRBV7-2	-	TRBJ1-2	TGTGCCAGCAGCGTGGATTCGGGCTATGGCTACACCTTC	CASSVDSGYGYTF
-	TRBV4-1	-	TRBJ2-4	TGCGCCAGCAGCCGCGTTGGGCGGGAAGAGGGAGCCAAAAACATTCAGTACTTC	CASSRVGREEGAKNIQYF
many	TRBV5-1	TRBD1	TRBJ1-2	TGCGCCAGCAGCCCCGGGACAGCCTCTACTAACTATGGCTACACCTTC	CASSPGTASTNYGYTF
few	TRBV24-1	-	TRBJ1-2	TGTGCCACCAGTGATTTTGACCTTAACTATGGCTACACCTTC	CATSDFDLNYGYTF
-	TRBV3-1	-	TRBJ1-2	TGTGCCAGCAGCCAAGTCTCTAGGGCAGCTGGCTACACCTTC	CASSQVSRAAGYTF
few	TRBV15	-	TRBJ2-7	TGTGCCACCAGCCTCGGGTCTCCAGACGAGCAGTACTTC	CATSLGSPDEQYF
-	TRBV7-2	TRBD1	TRBJ1-1	TGTGCCAGCAGCTTCCGGGACAGTGGAGCTTTCTTT	CASSFRDSGAFF
-	TRBV5-1	-	TRBJ2-5	TGCGCCAGCAGTCCGATATCGGGGCAAGAGACTCAGTACTTC	CASSPISGQETQYF
few	TRBV5-1	TRBD2	TRBJ2-7	TGCGCCAGTAAGCTAGCGGGGGACTCCTACGAGCAGTACTTC	CASKLAGDSYEQYF
few	TRBV11-2	-	TRBJ1-2	TGTGCCAGCAGCTTACCTAGTAACTATGGCTACACCTTC	CASSLPSNYGYTF
few	TRBV29-1	TRBD2	TRBJ2-3	TGCAGCGCAGATAGCGGGCGCACAGATACGCAGTATTTT	CSADSGRTDTQYF
-	TRBV7-2	-	TRBJ1-4	TGTGCCAGCAGCTTAGGATCAGGGGAAGGAGAAAAACTGTTTTTT	CASSLGSGEGEKLFF
few	TRBV14	-	TRBJ2-1	TGTGCCAGCAGCCATTTTTCTAATGAGCAGTTCTTC	CASSHFSNEQFF
many	TRBV4-1	-	TRBJ2-4	TGCGCCAGCAGCCTCGGTCCGCCGCGGACCAAAAACATTCAGTACTTC	CASSLGPPRTKNIQYF
-	TRBV13	TRBD2	TRBJ2-1	TGTGCCAGCAGTTCGGGACTAGCGGGCAAAAGCTCCTACAATGAGCAGTTCTTC	CASSSGLAGKSSYNEQFF
-	TRBV6-2/TRBV6-3	TRBD1	TRBJ1-5	TGTGCCAGCAGTTATAGGGACAGAGGATTTGGTCAGCCCCAGCATTTT	CASSYRDRGFGQPQHF
-	TRBV5-6	TRBD2	TRBJ2-1	TGTGCCAGCAGCGAACTAGCGGGGGTCTCCAATGAGCAGTTCTTC	CASSELAGVSNEQFF
-	TRBV29-1	TRBD1	TRBJ1-1	TGCAGCGCTAAACAGGGGAGCTCTGAAGCTTTCTTT	CSAKQGSSEAFF
many	TRBV15	-	TRBJ1-1	TGTGCCACCAGCAGTCGGGGGCGCGGAACTGAAGCTTTCTTT	CATSSRGRGTEAFF
-	TRBV5-1	-	TRBJ1-2	TGCGCCAGCAGCTTGATAGCAGGGTTCTATGGCTACACCTTC	CASSLIAGFYGYTF
-	TRBV19	TRBD1	TRBJ1-5	TGTGCCAGTAGTAAGACAGGGAGCAATCAGCCCCAGCATTTT	CASSKTGSNQPQHF
few	TRBV6-2/TRBV6-3	-	TRBJ1-1	TGTGCCAGCAGTTACGTCGGGGTGGTAGCTTTCTTT	CASSYVGVVAFF
-	TRBV7-6	-	TRBJ2-7	TGTGCCAGCAGCTTAAGCGGTTTTAGCTCCTACGAGCAGTACTTC	CASSLSGFSSYEQYF
-	TRBV29-1	-	TRBJ1-4	TGCAGCGTGGCACAGGGTGGGCTTGGCCTCGGGGAAAGACTGTTTTTT	CSVAQGGLGLGERLFF
-	TRBV5-1	-	TRBJ1-1	TGCGCCAGCAGCCAGGACAGTGAAGCTTTCTTT	CASSQDSEAFF
few	TRBV19	-	TRBJ1-2	TGTGCCAGTAGTATAGACAGGGTTGGCTATGGCTACACCTTC	CASSIDRVGYGYTF
-	TRBV25-1	-	TRBJ2-2	TGTGCCAGCAGTGAATTCTTGACATCGAACACCGGGGAGCTGTTTTTT	CASSEFLTSNTGELFF
-	TRBV27	-	TRBJ2-2	TGTGCCAGCAGTTTCCCGAACACCGGGGAGCTGTTTTTT	CASSFPNTGELFF
many	TRBV11-2	-	TRBJ1-4	TGTGCCAGCAGCTTAGTAAGGCCGGCAAAACTGTTTTTT	CASSLVRPAKLFF
-	TRBV4-2	-	TRBJ1-3	TGTGCCAGCAGCCAAGATGAGGAGCTCTCTGGAAACACCATATATTTT	CASSQDEELSGNTIYF
-	TRBV20-1	-	TRBJ2-7	TGCAGTGCAAGACACGACGAGCAGTACTTC	CSARHDEQYF
few	TRBV29-1	-	TRBJ1-2	TGCAGCCTTCCGCAAGAGCCCTCTAGCTATGGCTACACCTTC	CSLPQEPSSYGYTF
many	TRBV4-3	TRBD2	TRBJ2-7	TGCGCCAGCAGCCAAGATGAGGCTAGCGGATCCTACGAGCAGTACTTC	CASSQDEASGSYEQYF
many	TRBV5-5	-	TRBJ1-3	TGTGCCAGCAGCTTTGGTCCTGGAAACACCATATATTTT	CASSFGPGNTIYF
few	TRBV19	TRBD1	TRBJ1-2	TGTGCCAGTAGTCGACCGGGACAGGGGGCGAACTATGGCTACACCTTC	CASSRPGQGANYGYTF
many	TRBV27	-	TRBJ1-4	TGTGCCAGCAGTTTGAGGGGTGGGGGAAATGAAAAACTGTTTTTT	CASSLRGGGNEKLFF
few	TRBV28	-	TRBJ1-5	TGTGCCAGTTTCGGGGGCAATCAGCCCCAGCATTTT	CASFGGNQPQHF